This record concerns one T cell receptor (beta chain) sequence. Per the authors' pipeline: The authors estimated nucleated cell counts from reference gene primer amplification. Some clones are missing from TCRdb's copy, which holds only in-frame ones; the method was immunoSEQ multiplex PCR. D and trimming come from the DNA, and the V and J calls and clone size come from that table. Found here are 250,000 to 300,000 clones, about 80% of them singletons; the top ten hold 3.5% to 5%. The study drew participants aged about 18 to 95 years from under 30 US areas. Cohorts were based on clinical histories the participants reported. This entry is derived from a study of blood T cell repertoires in COVID-19. Turning to the study itself: Nucleic acid was either cDNA or gDNA, and it came from T cells, B-cell-depleted T cells, or PBMCs.

J lost 3 bases, V lost 3 bases, and 8 bases had no gene match. Germline V lookup: CDR1 SGHNT, CDR2 YYREEE (reference sequence). The CDR3 sequence is 15 residues long. Sequencing used PBMCs or T cells enriched from blood (not recorded which). The chain has TRBV5-4 and TRBJ2-7; 8 nucleotides agree with TRBD2. The receptor comes from a man aged 25 to 40 with acute COVID-19. Here the CDR3 DNA reads TGTGCCAGCAGCTCTGGAGTAGCGGGGATCTACGAGCAGTACGTC. Protein product: CASSSGVAGIYEQYV.